These 3 T cell receptor beta chains were all obtained from the same sample, sequenced in a study of neurological immune-mediated disorders. TCRdb analysed the 5' RACE reads with MiXCR anew, one entry per CDR3 protein. The table includes roughly 40,000 distinct CDR3 sequences, around 2.5% detected once. Sequenced sample: PBMCs. All receptors derive from a man aged 50-60 years with multiple sclerosis.

The chain employs TRBV7-8 and TRBJ2-5; 9 nucleotides line up with TRBD2. CDR1 is SGHVS and CDR2 is FQNEAQ in the germline V gene. With V trimmed by 6 bases and J by 2 bases, 4 bases remained unmatched. This CDR3 comprises 14 residues. The CDR3 region is CASSPSGVQETQYF. The CDR3 DNA reads as TGTGCCAGCAGTCCTAGCGGGGTTCAAGAGACCCAGTACTTC.

This clonotype was seen ten or more times. The J gene is TRBJ2-7, the V gene TRBV5-1, with no clear D. V was shortened by 2 bases and J by 3 bases, with 6 bases between the two germline ends. Germline V CDR1 and CDR2: SGHRS, YFSETQ. CDR3 size: 12 residues. The CDR3 coding sequence is TGCGCCAGCAGCTTTAACTTCTACGAGCAGTACTTC. This sequence encodes CASSFNFYEQYF.

V and J are TRBV5-6 and TRBJ1-1, with 9 bases lining up with TRBD1. The CDR3 totals 14 residues. V shed 3 bases, J shed 4 bases, and the junction held 4 bases outside the gene matches. Germline V gene sequence: CDR1 SGHDT, CDR2 YYEEEE. The CDR3 region is CASSWGQGFTEAFF. For the CDR3, the DNA is TGTGCCAGCAGCTGGGGACAGGGTTTCACTGAAGCTTTCTTT.